The clone carrying this TCR beta chain was found once. Via MiXCR, TCRdb re-called the 5' RACE reads, giving one row per CDR3 protein. The repertoire has fewer than 40,000 distinct CDR3 sequences, around 8.6% of them found once; the top ten carry about 2.4%. This sample is part of a study of chronic HIV infection and antiretroviral therapy. The sequence was obtained from an adult who had HIV and had not received antiretroviral therapy, or was an uninfected healthy control (not recorded which). Sequencing used peripheral blood.

CDR3 sequence reads: CSARSQQNTEAFF. CDR3 sequence (DNA): TGCAGTGCTAGATCTCAGCAGAACACTGAAGCTTTCTTT. V gene TRBV20-1 combines with J gene TRBJ1-1; unclear D gene. Trimming cost V 2 bases and J 1 base, with 8 bases left between them. Germline values: CDR1 DFQATT, CDR2 SNEGSKA (reference sequence). The CDR3 contains 13 residues.